A selection of T cell receptor beta chains follows, all from one sample in a study of shared clonotypes between healthy human individuals. Method: immunoSEQ multiplex PCR; TCRdb's copy keeps in-frame clones and lacks some. The sample holds roughly 490,000 clones, 75% to 85% seen once. Sequencing used PBMCs. The origin of the receptors is a woman in her thirties or forties in good health. Some clones in this sample may be carry-over from other donors' samples. Both conserved end residues are part of each CDR3. A D gene is named only where the DNA matches it firmly. Clone size is given for some rows only: seen once, a few or many times, or a class if the clone is expanded.

TRBJ1-1 | - | - | TRBV19 | TGTGCCAGTAGTAACTGGGATTGGATGAACACTGAAGCTTTCTTT | CASSNWDWMNTEAFF
TRBJ2-1 | - | once | TRBV25-1 | TGTGCCAGCAGGGCGCTGGGGGCGCACTCCTACAATGAGCAGTTCTTC | CASRALGAHSYNEQFF
TRBJ2-3 | - | - | TRBV4-1 | TGCGCCAGCAGCCAAGAGGGCACGGGAGCAGATACGCAGTATTTT | CASSQEGTGADTQYF
TRBJ2-7 | - | - | TRBV4-2 | TGTGCCAGCAGCCAAGTCTACGACACTGCGGGACAGATCTACGAGCAGTACTTC | CASSQVYDTAGQIYEQYF
TRBJ2-3 | TRBD2 | once | TRBV7-2 | TGTGCCAGCAGCTTATTAGCGGGAGGTACAGATACGCAGTATTTT | CASSLLAGGTDTQYF
TRBJ2-5 | - | - | TRBV1 | TGCACCAGCAGCCAGCGGACTAGCGGGAGAACAGCTAGGGAGCAGTACTTC | CTSSQRTSGRTAREQYF
TRBJ2-5 | TRBD2 | - | TRBV7-9 | TGTGCCAGCAGCCTCGCTAGCGGGAGTAGGGGGCAACAAGAGACCCAGTACTTC | CASSLASGSRGQQETQYF
TRBJ2-5 | - | - | TRBV7-9 | TGTGCCAGCAGCTTAAGAGGTGGCCTCCAAGAGACCCAGTACTTC | CASSLRGGLQETQYF
TRBJ2-2 | - | many | TRBV5-1 | TGCGCCAGCAGCTTGTATAGGCTGAACACCGGGGAGCTGTTTTTT | CASSLYRLNTGELFF
TRBJ2-5 | - | - | TRBV27 | TGTGCCAGCAGTTTAACGGCGGCTCTATACCAAGAGACCCAGTACTTC | CASSLTAALYQETQYF
TRBJ1-2 | - | - | TRBV6-4 | TGTGCCAGCAGCGTTGATGGACTCTATGGCTACACCTTC | CASSVDGLYGYTF
TRBJ2-7 | TRBD2 | few | TRBV5-1 | TGCGCCAGCAGCCTAGGGACTAGCGGGAGAACCTACGAGCAGTACTTC | CASSLGTSGRTYEQYF
TRBJ2-1 | TRBD2 | - | TRBV4-1 | TGCGCCAGCAGCCAAGGAGGGAGCGGGAGACTGGTATTGAATGAGCAGTTCTTC | CASSQGGSGRLVLNEQFF
TRBJ1-1 | TRBD1 | once | TRBV6-6 | TGTGCCAGCAGGAGGACAGGCCGGAACACTGAAGCTTTCTTT | CASRRTGRNTEAFF
TRBJ2-1 | - | once | TRBV19 | TGTGCCAGTAGTATCCAGGGGTACGGTGAGCAGTTCTTC | CASSIQGYGEQFF
TRBJ1-2 | - | - | TRBV7-2 | TGTGCCAGCAGCTTAGTGGGTGAATGGGGTCAGAGGGATGGCTACACCTTC | CASSLVGEWGQRDGYTF
TRBJ2-7 | TRBD2 | - | TRBV11-1 | TGTGCCAGCAGCCGGACTAGCGGAGGCTACGAGCAGTACTTC | CASSRTSGGYEQYF
TRBJ1-4 | TRBD1 | - | TRBV6-5 | TGTGCCAGCAGTTATCGGGGACAGGGTGAAAAACTGTTTTTT | CASSYRGQGEKLFF
TRBJ1-1 | - | - | TRBV5-5 | TGTGCCAGCAGCTCCTCCGGGACGGGGAACACTGAAGCTTTCTTT | CASSSSGTGNTEAFF
TRBJ2-7 | TRBD1 | once | TRBV6-1 | TGTGCCAGCAGGACCGGGACAGGGATCTCCTACGAGCAGTACTTC | CASRTGTGISYEQYF
TRBJ2-7 | - | - | TRBV6-5 | TGTGCCAGCAGCCTTAGCTCTTTGGGATCCTACGAGCAGTACTTC | CASSLSSLGSYEQYF
TRBJ2-5 | TRBD2 | - | TRBV27 | TGTGCCAGCAGTTTACGACTAGCGGGTAGAGAGACCCAGTACTTC | CASSLRLAGRETQYF
TRBJ2-7 | TRBD1 | - | TRBV27 | TGTGCCAGCAGTCCTCAGACAGGGACCTCCTCTTCTTTAACCTACGAGCAGTACTTC | CASSPQTGTSSSLTYEQYF
TRBJ2-7 | TRBD1 | many | TRBV6-1 | TGTGCCAGCAGCCAGGACAGGGGTTCCGCCTACGAGCAGTACTTC | CASSQDRGSAYEQYF
TRBJ1-5 | - | - | TRBV27 | TGTGCCAGCAGCCGGGGAGATAGCAATCAGCCCCAGCATTTT | CASSRGDSNQPQHF
TRBJ2-7 | - | - | TRBV19 | TGTGCCACCTCCCTCGGGGTCGAGCAGTACTTC | CATSLGVEQYF
TRBJ1-3 | - | - | TRBV9 | TGTGCCAGCAGCGTAGTCCAACCCACCCGTGGATCTGGAAACACCATATATTTT | CASSVVQPTRGSGNTIYF
TRBJ1-1 | - | once | TRBV18 | TGTGCCAGCTCACCTGGGGGGGCGAACACTGAAGCTTTCTTT | CASSPGGANTEAFF
TRBJ2-7 | TRBD2 | - | TRBV27 | TGTGCCAGCAGTCCCCAGCGGGAGGCCCGGACCGAGCAGTACTTC | CASSPQREARTEQYF
TRBJ1-3 | - | - | TRBV9 | TGTGCCAGCAGCGTAGGGGCAGGGTCTACTGGAAACACCATATATTTT | CASSVGAGSTGNTIYF
TRBJ2-5 | - | - | TRBV5-1 | TGCGCCAGCAGCTTGTTAGACTCCCAAGAGACCCAGTACTTC | CASSLLDSQETQYF
TRBJ2-1 | TRBD2 | - | TRBV6-1 | TGTGCCAGCAGCGGTAGCGGGTACTCCTACAATGAGCAGTTCTTC | CASSGSGYSYNEQFF
TRBJ2-1 | - | - | TRBV28 | TGTGCCAGCAGTTTAGCCCCCTACAATGAGCAGTTCTTC | CASSLAPYNEQFF
TRBJ2-1 | - | - | TRBV30 | TGTGCCTGGACTCCCGGAGGGGAGCAGTTCTTC | CAWTPGGEQFF
TRBJ1-1 | - | few | TRBV11-2 | TGTGCCAGCAGCTGGATGATGAGGGACACTGAAGCTTTCTTT | CASSWMMRDTEAFF
TRBJ2-3 | - | - | TRBV9 | TGTGCCAGCCAAGCAAGGGACGTTAGCACAGATACGCAGTATTTT | CASQARDVSTDTQYF
TRBJ2-4 | TRBD1 | - | TRBV2 | TGTGCCAGCAGGGTACAGGGGGCGACCAAAAACATTCAGTACTTC | CASRVQGATKNIQYF
TRBJ2-1 | TRBD2 | - | TRBV7-2 | TGTGCCAGCAGCGATGGGACTAGCGGGAGGGCCTTGCTCTTC | CASSDGTSGRALLF
TRBJ1-1 | - | - | TRBV18 | TGTGCCAGCTCAGAACAGCTAGAAGCTTTCTTT | CASSEQLEAFF
TRBJ2-1 | - | once | TRBV7-2 | TGTGCCAGCAGCTTAGCCAGGGGATTATACAATGAGCAGTTCTTC | CASSLARGLYNEQFF
TRBJ1-1 | - | - | TRBV2 | TGTGCCAGCAGTGCACTCCCGAGGGGAACTGAAGCTTTCTTT | CASSALPRGTEAFF
TRBJ1-1 | - | once | TRBV5-1 | TGCGCCAGCAGCTTCTTTCAGTTAAACATGAACACTGAAGCTTTCTTT | CASSFFQLNMNTEAFF
TRBJ2-7 | - | many | TRBV4-1 | TGCGCCAGCAGCCAAGGGGGAGAGGGACACGAGCAGTACTTC | CASSQGGEGHEQYF
TRBJ2-5 | - | - | TRBV5-6 | TGTGCCAGCAGTTCGCTAGGAGCGGCTCAAGAGACCCAGTACTTC | CASSSLGAAQETQYF
TRBJ1-2 | TRBD1 | - | TRBV6-4 | TGTGCCAGCAGTGACACCAGACAGGGGCGGACTTCTGGCTACACCTTC | CASSDTRQGRTSGYTF
TRBJ2-3 | TRBD1 | - | TRBV11-2 | TGTGCCAGCAGCCGCGTACCGGGACAGGGGGGTGATACGCAGTATTTT | CASSRVPGQGGDTQYF
TRBJ1-6 | - | - | TRBV30 | TGTGCCTGGGCCTCGGGGCCCTTCAACAGATCACCCCTCCACTTT | CAWASGPFNRSPLHF
TRBJ2-3 | - | - | TRBV6-1 | TGTGCCAGCAGGCTGACAGCTGCCGCGGCAGATACGCAGTATTTT | CASRLTAAAADTQYF
TRBJ1-5 | TRBD1 | - | TRBV4-2 | TGTGCCAGCAGCCAAACAGGGGTCGGTGGTCAGCCCCAGCATTTT | CASSQTGVGGQPQHF
TRBJ1-1 | - | many | TRBV2 | TGTGCCAGCAGTGAAGTCGAATCTTTCTTT | CASSEVESFF
TRBJ2-1 | TRBD1 | - | TRBV18 | TGTGCCAGCTCACTGGGGACAGGCCGCAATGAGCAGTTCTTC | CASSLGTGRNEQFF
TRBJ2-5 | - | - | TRBV11-2 | TGTGCCAGCAGCTTAGAATGGGAGGATCAAGAGACCCAGTACTTC | CASSLEWEDQETQYF
TRBJ1-1 | - | - | TRBV28 | TGTGCCAGCAGCCCCGGTGGCGGCACTGAAGCTTTCTTT | CASSPGGGTEAFF
TRBJ2-7 | - | - | TRBV6-6 | TGTGCCAGCAGTGACAGTTACTACGAGCAGTACTTC | CASSDSYYEQYF